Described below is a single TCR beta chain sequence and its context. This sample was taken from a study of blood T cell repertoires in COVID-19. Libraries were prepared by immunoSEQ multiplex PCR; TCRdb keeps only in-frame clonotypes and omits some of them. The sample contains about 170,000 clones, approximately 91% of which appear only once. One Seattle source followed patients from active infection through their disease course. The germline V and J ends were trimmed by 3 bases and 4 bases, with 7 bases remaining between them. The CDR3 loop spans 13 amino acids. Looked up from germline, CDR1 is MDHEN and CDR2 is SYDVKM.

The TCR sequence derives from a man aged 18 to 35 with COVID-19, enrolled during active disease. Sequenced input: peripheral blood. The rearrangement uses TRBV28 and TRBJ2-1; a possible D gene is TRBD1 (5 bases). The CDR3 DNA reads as TGTGCCAGCAGTTTGTACAGGTACAATGAGCAGTTCTTC. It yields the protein CASSLYRYNEQFF.